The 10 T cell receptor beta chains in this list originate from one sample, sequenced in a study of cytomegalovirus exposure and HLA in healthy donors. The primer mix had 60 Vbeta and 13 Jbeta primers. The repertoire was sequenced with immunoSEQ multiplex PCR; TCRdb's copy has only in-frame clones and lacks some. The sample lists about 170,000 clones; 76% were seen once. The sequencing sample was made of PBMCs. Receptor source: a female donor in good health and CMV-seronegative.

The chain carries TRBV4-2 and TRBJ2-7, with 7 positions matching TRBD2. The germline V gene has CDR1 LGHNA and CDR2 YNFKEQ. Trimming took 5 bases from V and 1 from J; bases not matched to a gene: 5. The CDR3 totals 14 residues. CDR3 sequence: CASSEGLLSYEQYF. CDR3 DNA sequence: TGTGCCAGCAGCGAGGGACTACTTTCCTACGAGCAGTACTTC.

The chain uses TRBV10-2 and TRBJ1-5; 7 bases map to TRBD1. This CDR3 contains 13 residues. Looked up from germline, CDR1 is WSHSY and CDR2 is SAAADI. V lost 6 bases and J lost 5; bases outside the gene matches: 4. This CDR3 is CASRRGQDQPQHF. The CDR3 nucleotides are TGCGCCAGCAGGAGGGGGCAAGATCAGCCCCAGCATTTT.

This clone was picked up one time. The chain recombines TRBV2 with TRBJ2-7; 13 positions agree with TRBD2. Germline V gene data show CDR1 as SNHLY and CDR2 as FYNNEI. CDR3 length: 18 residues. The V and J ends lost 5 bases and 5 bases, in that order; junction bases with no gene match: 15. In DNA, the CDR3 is TGTGCCAGCAGTAGCGGACTAGCGGGAGTAAATCTAGGAGACGAGCAGTACTTC. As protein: CASSSGLAGVNLGDEQYF.

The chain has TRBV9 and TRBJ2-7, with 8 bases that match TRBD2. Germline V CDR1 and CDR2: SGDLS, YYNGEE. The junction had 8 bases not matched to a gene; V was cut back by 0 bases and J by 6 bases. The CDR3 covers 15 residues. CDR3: CASSVAGTSRSEQYF. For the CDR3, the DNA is TGTGCCAGCAGCGTAGCAGGGACTAGTCGAAGCGAGCAGTACTTC.

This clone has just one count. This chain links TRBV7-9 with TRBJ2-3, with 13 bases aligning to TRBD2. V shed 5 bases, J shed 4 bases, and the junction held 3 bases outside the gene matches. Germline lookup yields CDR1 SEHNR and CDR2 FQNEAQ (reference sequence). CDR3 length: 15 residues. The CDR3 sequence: CASSPTSGRADTQYF. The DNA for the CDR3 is TGTGCCAGCAGCCCAACTAGCGGGAGGGCAGATACGCAGTATTTT.

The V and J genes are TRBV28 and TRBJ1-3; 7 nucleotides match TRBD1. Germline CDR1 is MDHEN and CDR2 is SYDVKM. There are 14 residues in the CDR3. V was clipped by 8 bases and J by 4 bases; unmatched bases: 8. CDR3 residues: CASRQGGSGNTIYF. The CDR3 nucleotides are TGTGCCAGCCGACAGGGAGGCTCCGGAAACACCATATATTTT.

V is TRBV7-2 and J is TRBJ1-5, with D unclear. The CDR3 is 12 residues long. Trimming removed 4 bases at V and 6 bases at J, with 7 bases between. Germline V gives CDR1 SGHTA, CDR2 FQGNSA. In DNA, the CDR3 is TGTGCCAGCAGCTCCCCCGGTCAGCCCCAGCATTTT. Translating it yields CASSSPGQPQHF.

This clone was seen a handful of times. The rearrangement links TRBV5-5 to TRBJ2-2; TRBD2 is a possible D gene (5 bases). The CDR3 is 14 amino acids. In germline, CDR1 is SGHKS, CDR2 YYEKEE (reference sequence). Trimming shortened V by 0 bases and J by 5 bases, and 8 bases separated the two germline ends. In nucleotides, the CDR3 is TGTGCCAGCAGCTTGGGAGGAGGAACCGGGGAGCTGTTTTTT. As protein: CASSLGGGTGELFF.

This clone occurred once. CDR3 sequence (DNA): TGTGCCAGCAGCTCGACCTTACACAGGGATGGCGAGCAGTACTTC. Protein product: CASSSTLHRDGEQYF. J is TRBJ2-7 and V is TRBV7-2; tentatively, D is TRBD1 (6 bases). The length of the CDR3 is 15 residues. Germline CDR1 reads SGHTA; CDR2 reads FQGNSA. V dropped 4 bases and J dropped 6 bases, with 19 bases sitting between them.

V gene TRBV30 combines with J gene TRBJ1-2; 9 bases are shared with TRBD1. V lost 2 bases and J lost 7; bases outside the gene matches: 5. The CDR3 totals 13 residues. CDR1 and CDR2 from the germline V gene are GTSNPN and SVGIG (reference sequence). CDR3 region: CAWSPGTGIGYTF. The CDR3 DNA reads TGTGCCTGGAGTCCCGGGACAGGGATTGGCTACACCTTC.